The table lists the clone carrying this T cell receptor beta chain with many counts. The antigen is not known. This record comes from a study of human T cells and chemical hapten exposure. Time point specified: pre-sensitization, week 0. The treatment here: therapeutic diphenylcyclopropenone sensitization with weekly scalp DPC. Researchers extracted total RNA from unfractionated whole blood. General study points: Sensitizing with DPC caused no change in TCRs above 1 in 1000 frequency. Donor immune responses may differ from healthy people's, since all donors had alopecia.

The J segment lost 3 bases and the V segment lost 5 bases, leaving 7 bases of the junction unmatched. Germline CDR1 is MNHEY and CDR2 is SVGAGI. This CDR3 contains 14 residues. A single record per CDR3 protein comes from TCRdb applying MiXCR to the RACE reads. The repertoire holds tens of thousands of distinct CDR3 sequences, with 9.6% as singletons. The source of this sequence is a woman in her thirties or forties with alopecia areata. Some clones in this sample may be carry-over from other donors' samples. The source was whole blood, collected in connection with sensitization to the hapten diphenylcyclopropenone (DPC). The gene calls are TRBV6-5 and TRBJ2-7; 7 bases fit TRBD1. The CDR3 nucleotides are TGTGCCAGCAGTAACAGGGGACCGAGCTACGAGCAGTACTTC. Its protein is CASSNRGPSYEQYF.